The present TCR beta chain was sequenced within a study of long-term antiretroviral therapy in people with HIV. Study conclusions and caveats: CDR3 lengths in HIV samples spanned a narrower range than controls.

They ran version v3.0 of the immunoSEQ assay at survey level. TCRdb keeps only in-frame clones here, not all; method: immunoSEQ multiplex PCR. The sample includes roughly 28,000 clones, 82% of them seen just once. Trimming cost V 6 bases and J 5 bases, with 4 bases left between them. CDR3 size: 10 residues. The germline CDR1 and CDR2 sequences are MNHNS and SASEGT. Per donor, at least one pre-ART and at least two post-ART PBMC samples were obtained. Note on this clone: The target antigen is unknown.

The source of this sequence is a man aged 45-65 years with HIV. The genes are TRBV6-1 and TRBJ1-1; D unclear. Material: unsorted PBMCs, obtained 2.9 years after starting antiretroviral therapy. The chain's CDR3 is CASRRTEAFF. Here the CDR3 DNA reads TGTGCCAGCAGACGGACTGAAGCTTTCTTT.